Listed below are T cell receptor beta chains from one sample, sequenced in a study of identical twins. One entry per CDR3 protein results from TCRdb running MiXCR on the 5' RACE reads. The sample comprises roughly 350,000 distinct CDR3 sequences, approximately 8.8% of which are singletons, and under 9.5% rests with the top ten. The sample was naive T cells sorted from blood. The receptors were sampled from a woman between 45 and 65 years old in good health. CDR3s include the opening cysteine and the closing phenylalanine or tryptophan. A D gene is named only where the DNA matches it firmly. Clone size is stated in some rows and not others, as once, few, many or a class when expanded.

clone_size: -
d_call: TRBD2
v_call: TRBV12-3/TRBV12-4
j_call: TRBJ2-3
cdr3_nt: TGTGCCAGCAGCCTGGGGACTAGCAGATACACAGATACGCAGTATTTT
cdr3_aa: CASSLGTSRYTDTQYF

clone_size: many
d_call: -
v_call: TRBV4-1
j_call: TRBJ2-1
cdr3_nt: TGCGCCAGTCAAGGGAGCGGACAGTACAATGAGCAGTTCTTC
cdr3_aa: CASQGSGQYNEQFF

clone_size: many
d_call: TRBD1
v_call: TRBV6-5
j_call: TRBJ1-5
cdr3_nt: TGTGCCAGCAGTGCCGGGACAGGGCGACATCAGCCCCAGCATTTT
cdr3_aa: CASSAGTGRHQPQHF

clone_size: -
d_call: -
v_call: TRBV12-5
j_call: TRBJ2-1
cdr3_nt: -
cdr3_aa: CASGVAGGNNERFF

clone_size: few
d_call: -
v_call: TRBV7-3
j_call: TRBJ2-5
cdr3_nt: TGTGCCAGCAGCACGGCCGGGACACAACAAGAGACCCAGTACTTC
cdr3_aa: CASSTAGTQQETQYF

clone_size: few
d_call: TRBD1
v_call: TRBV5-1
j_call: TRBJ2-6
cdr3_nt: TGCGCCAGCAGCTACCCTAGACAGGGTACATCTGGGGCCAACGTCCTGACTTTC
cdr3_aa: CASSYPRQGTSGANVLTF

clone_size: -
d_call: -
v_call: TRBV5-1
j_call: TRBJ2-4
cdr3_nt: TGCGCCAGCAGCTTGGGGAATGTTCAACTAGCCAAAAACATTCAGTACTTC
cdr3_aa: CASSLGNVQLAKNIQYF

clone_size: many
d_call: -
v_call: TRBV7-2
j_call: TRBJ2-5
cdr3_nt: TGTGCCAGCAGACCGGACTGGCAAGAGACCCAGTACTTC
cdr3_aa: CASRPDWQETQYF

clone_size: -
d_call: TRBD2
v_call: TRBV18
j_call: TRBJ2-7
cdr3_nt: TGTGCCAGCTCACCAAAGACTAGCGGGCTCCAGTACTTC
cdr3_aa: CASSPKTSGLQYF

clone_size: -
d_call: -
v_call: TRBV19
j_call: TRBJ2-3
cdr3_nt: TGTGCCAGTAGTATATGGGAAGAGGGCACAGATACGCAGTATTTT
cdr3_aa: CASSIWEEGTDTQYF

clone_size: few
d_call: TRBD2
v_call: TRBV7-6
j_call: TRBJ2-1
cdr3_nt: TGTGCCAGCAGCTCGGCGCTAGCGGGAGAATACAATGAGCAGTTCTTC
cdr3_aa: CASSSALAGEYNEQFF

clone_size: -
d_call: -
v_call: TRBV5-1
j_call: TRBJ1-1
cdr3_nt: TGCGCCAGCAGCCAGGCCTTCCAATCCGGCGGGGGCACTGAAGCTTTCTTT
cdr3_aa: CASSQAFQSGGGTEAFF

clone_size: many
d_call: -
v_call: TRBV5-1
j_call: TRBJ1-6
cdr3_nt: TGCGCCAGCAGCTTGGCCGGGGCCTCAGCCCTCCACTTT
cdr3_aa: CASSLAGASALHF

clone_size: -
d_call: -
v_call: TRBV12-3/TRBV12-4
j_call: TRBJ1-5
cdr3_nt: TGTGCCAGCAGTTTCTCTTTGAATCAGCCCCAGCATTTT
cdr3_aa: CASSFSLNQPQHF

clone_size: many
d_call: -
v_call: TRBV28
j_call: TRBJ2-3
cdr3_nt: TGTGCCAGCAGAGGTATTGAGGGTAGAGATACGCAGTATTTT
cdr3_aa: CASRGIEGRDTQYF

clone_size: many
d_call: -
v_call: TRBV5-1
j_call: TRBJ1-1
cdr3_nt: TGCGCCAGCAGCTTTGGAGAGAACACTGAAGCTTTCTTT
cdr3_aa: CASSFGENTEAFF

clone_size: many
d_call: TRBD1
v_call: TRBV29-1
j_call: TRBJ1-1
cdr3_nt: TGCAGCGCTCTGGGGACAGGGGGCTGGTACACTGAAGCTTTCTTT
cdr3_aa: CSALGTGGWYTEAFF

clone_size: -
d_call: -
v_call: TRBV5-1
j_call: TRBJ1-5
cdr3_nt: TGCGCCAGCAGCGCCGACTGGGGCGGCGATCAGCCCCAGCATTTT
cdr3_aa: CASSADWGGDQPQHF

clone_size: -
d_call: -
v_call: TRBV7-8
j_call: TRBJ1-2
cdr3_nt: TGTGCCAGCAGCCCTGGACGATCCGCGGCCTATGGCTACACCTTC
cdr3_aa: CASSPGRSAAYGYTF

clone_size: -
d_call: TRBD1
v_call: TRBV12-3/TRBV12-4
j_call: TRBJ2-2
cdr3_nt: TGTGCCAGCAGCGGGCGTACAGGGGGCGTGTACACCGGGGAGCTGTTTTTT
cdr3_aa: CASSGRTGGVYTGELFF

clone_size: -
d_call: TRBD1
v_call: TRBV12-3/TRBV12-4
j_call: TRBJ2-4
cdr3_nt: TGTGCCAGCAGTCCCCGAGACGGGACAGGGAAAAACATTCAGTACTTC
cdr3_aa: CASSPRDGTGKNIQYF

clone_size: -
d_call: -
v_call: TRBV12-3/TRBV12-4
j_call: TRBJ2-2
cdr3_nt: TGTGCCAGCATGGGGCCGAACACCGGGGAGCTGTTTTTT
cdr3_aa: CASMGPNTGELFF

clone_size: -
d_call: TRBD2
v_call: TRBV4-1
j_call: TRBJ2-7
cdr3_nt: TGCGCCAGCAGCCAAGAATTGACTAGCGGGAGGGCCTTAGTTTACGAGCAGTACTTC
cdr3_aa: CASSQELTSGRALVYEQYF

clone_size: few
d_call: -
v_call: TRBV6-5
j_call: TRBJ1-1
cdr3_nt: TGTGCCAGCAGTTTGGTCCGGACACTTGAAGCTTTCTTT
cdr3_aa: CASSLVRTLEAFF

clone_size: many
d_call: -
v_call: TRBV11-2
j_call: TRBJ2-4
cdr3_nt: TGTGCCAGCAGCTCGACAGAAGCCAAAAACATTCAGTACTTC
cdr3_aa: CASSSTEAKNIQYF

clone_size: -
d_call: -
v_call: TRBV11-2
j_call: TRBJ2-4
cdr3_nt: TGTGCCAGCAGCTTACGAGGGGACGGGAAGGGCATTCAGTACTTC
cdr3_aa: CASSLRGDGKGIQYF

clone_size: few
d_call: -
v_call: TRBV30
j_call: TRBJ2-1
cdr3_nt: TGTGCCTGGAGTGTTTGGACACGAGAAACCTACAATGAGCAGTTCTTC
cdr3_aa: CAWSVWTRETYNEQFF

clone_size: -
d_call: -
v_call: TRBV27
j_call: TRBJ2-7
cdr3_nt: TGTGCCAGCAGTCCATCGACCGGACCCCCAGTAGTCGAGCAGTACTTC
cdr3_aa: CASSPSTGPPVVEQYF